This T cell receptor (beta chain) appears in the sequencing data of a study of CD8 T cells in Susac syndrome. CD8+ and CD4+ T cells taken from blood had their TCR beta sequenced. Control patients had untreated stable or active relapsing-remitting multiple sclerosis by revised McDonald criteria. CD8+ and CD4+ T cells were negatively isolated; TEMRA cells were FACS-enriched. Random hexamers served to reverse transcribe roughly 0.5 to 1 ug RNA. A multiplex approach, immunoSEQ multiplex PCR, amplified TCR beta CDR3 across 54 Vbeta and 13 Jbeta. TCRdb reprocessed the immunoSEQ multiplex PCR reads with MiXCR, giving one entry per CDR3 protein. The repertoire holds approximately 53,000 distinct CDR3 sequences, 93% seen once, with about 0.51% in the top ten. This clonotype was detected only once. The CDR3 contains 15 residues. The germline CDR1 and CDR2 sequences are SGHDN and FVKESK. The V gene lost 4 bases and the J gene lost 4 bases, with 16 bases spanning the gap.

This TCR was sampled from a human donor with multiple sclerosis. The chain has TRBV14 and TRBJ1-1; a possible D gene is TRBD1 (6 bases). Sequenced: CD8+ T cells from PBMCs. As DNA, the CDR3 is TGTGCCAGCAGCCGGATGGGGGCTGTAGGCACTGAAGCTTTCTTT. It codes for CASSRMGAVGTEAFF.